This T cell receptor beta chain was observed in a study of T-cell memory formation after mild COVID-19. TCRdb called the 5' RACE reads again in MiXCR, with one record for every CDR3 protein. The sample has about 210,000 distinct CDR3 sequences, 25% to 35% seen once. This CDR3 contains 14 residues. The V gene's germline CDR1 is LGHDT and CDR2 YNNKEL (reference sequence). V trimming: 4 bases; J trimming: 6 bases; junction bases outside the gene matches: 8. This clonotype was observed a handful of times. The sample consisted of PBMCs or a T cell subset sorted from them (not recorded which). The sequence was obtained from an adult woman who had mild COVID-19 (a few samples of this study predate the infection). Cell type and time point are not known. This chain joins TRBV3-1 and TRBJ2-7, with 8 bases identical to TRBD1. The CDR3 loop reads CASSLRDRILEQYF. Here the CDR3 DNA reads TGTGCCAGCAGCCTCCGGGACAGGATCCTCGAGCAGTACTTC.